The present entry profiles one TCR beta chain with its context. The sample belongs to a study of blood T cell repertoires in COVID-19. V was clipped by 6 bases and J by 8 bases; unmatched bases: 19. This CDR3 contains 17 residues. Germline values: CDR1 MDHEN, CDR2 SYDVKM. TCRdb keeps only in-frame clones here, not all; method: immunoSEQ multiplex PCR. The profile shows about 240,000 clones, more than 85% of them singletons. V and J are TRBV28 and TRBJ2-1, with TRBD2 matching 7 bases. The sequenced sample was PBMCs or T cells enriched from blood (not recorded which). The receptor's source is a woman between 25 and 40 years old who had recovered from COVID-19. Written as DNA, the CDR3 is TGTGCCAGCAGCGACCCCAGGGCGGGAGTAGCGGTGGATGAGCAGTTCTTC. Its translation is CASSDPRAGVAVDEQFF.